These T cell receptor beta chains were read from a single sample in a study of identical twins. TCRdb reanalysed the 5' RACE reads using MiXCR and keeps one entry per CDR3 protein. Seen here are a few hundred thousand distinct CDR3 sequences, more than 8% observed once, and the top ten hold 7% to 8.5%. The sample also formed part of further work on yellow fever vaccine responses in identical twins.

Material: CD8+ T cells sorted from blood. The receptors derive from a woman between 18 and 29 years old in good health. CDR3s include the opening cysteine and the closing phenylalanine or tryptophan. The D gene is left open where the match is weak. The size entry is marked missing in some rows and otherwise reads once, few, many or a size class.

V	J	D	size	length	CDR3	DNA
TRBV5-1	TRBJ2-1	TRBD2	.	17	CASSTGTSGGTYNEQFF	TGCGCCAGCAGCACCGGGACTAGCGGGGGGACCTACAATGAGCAGTTCTTC
TRBV27	TRBJ2-1	TRBD1	.	16	CASSTIRDSPYNEQFF	TGTGCCAGCAGTACAATCCGGGACAGCCCCTACAATGAGCAGTTCTTC
TRBV6-5	TRBJ2-7	.	.	15	CASSYGHPSGYEQYF	TGTGCCAGCAGTTACGGACACCCATCGGGATACGAGCAGTACTTC
TRBV7-9	TRBJ2-2	.	.	15	CASSPREGWTGELFF	TGTGCCAGCAGCCCTAGAGAGGGGTGGACCGGGGAGCTGTTTTTT
TRBV5-1	TRBJ1-2	.	many	14	CASSLDPENYGYTF	TGCGCCAGCAGCTTGGATCCGGAAAACTATGGCTACACCTTC
TRBV6-4	TRBJ2-3	.	.	13	CASSGWEDDTQYF	TGTGCCAGCAGTGGTTGGGAGGACGATACGCAGTATTTT
TRBV4-3	TRBJ1-5	TRBD1	.	13	CASSQNTGEGQHF	TGCGCCAGCAGCCAAAATACAGGGGAGGGCCAGCATTTT
TRBV2	TRBJ2-7	.	.	14	CASSEGTSIYEQYF	TGTGCCAGCAGTGAAGGGACGTCCATCTACGAGCAGTACTTC
TRBV6-1	TRBJ1-1	.	.	13	CASSEATVYEAFF	TGTGCCAGCAGTGAAGCAACGGTTTATGAAGCTTTCTTT
TRBV9	TRBJ2-1	.	.	13	CASSAPLYNEQFF	TGTGCCAGCAGCGCACCCTTATACAATGAGCAGTTCTTC
TRBV4-3	TRBJ2-7	.	few	15	CASSQVTGKSYEQYF	TGCGCCAGCAGCCAAGTTACAGGGAAGTCGTACGAGCAGTACTTC
TRBV7-9	TRBJ2-3	TRBD2	.	15	CASNDREDFLDTQYF	TGTGCCAGCAATGATCGGGAGGATTTTCTAGATACGCAGTATTTT
TRBV28	TRBJ2-2	TRBD1	few	15	CASSYRGIGTGELFF	TGTGCCAGCAGTTACAGGGGGATAGGTACCGGGGAGCTGTTTTTT
TRBV20-1	TRBJ2-7	TRBD1	few	17	CSARDVTHRGDPYEQYF	TGCAGTGCTAGAGATGTTACCCACAGGGGCGACCCCTACGAGCAGTACTTC
TRBV23-1	TRBJ2-5	TRBD1	.	14	CASSRGGPGETQYF	TGCGCCAGCAGTCGAGGGGGCCCGGGAGAGACCCAGTACTTC
TRBV3-1	TRBJ2-2	TRBD2	few	17	CASSQVTSGPRTGELFF	TGTGCCAGCAGCCAAGTCACTAGCGGGCCCCGAACCGGGGAGCTGTTTTTT
TRBV12-3/TRBV12-4	TRBJ2-2	.	many	12	CASSPTPGELFF	TGTGCCAGCAGCCCAACCCCCGGGGAGCTGTTTTTT
TRBV27	TRBJ1-5	.	few	13	CASSLKGNQPQHF	TGTGCCAGCAGTTTGAAGGGCAATCAGCCCCAGCATTTT
TRBV3-1	TRBJ1-1	.	many	15	CASSQGGTRGTEAFF	TGTGCCAGCAGCCAAGGGGGGACAAGAGGGACTGAAGCTTTCTTT
TRBV6-5	TRBJ2-1	.	few	15	CASSSLIGSYNEQFF	TGTGCCAGCAGTTCCCTAATTGGCTCCTACAATGAGCAGTTCTTC
TRBV29-1	TRBJ2-5	.	.	13	CSVEGGGQPMRYF	TGCAGCGTTGAAGGCGGGGGACAGCCGATGCGGTACTTC
TRBV4-1	TRBJ2-1	.	.	17	CASSQDPPGSSYNEQFF	TGCGCCAGCAGCCAAGATCCGCCCGGCAGCTCCTACAATGAGCAGTTCTTC
TRBV7-9	TRBJ2-3	.	many	13	CASSFLHAHTQYF	TGTGCCAGCAGCTTTTTGCACGCGCATACGCAGTATTTT
TRBV7-9	TRBJ2-5	TRBD2	many	19	CASSLHPLTSGVIQETQYF	TGTGCCAGCAGCTTGCACCCCCTAACTAGCGGGGTAATCCAAGAGACCCAGTACTTC
TRBV11-2	TRBJ2-5	.	.	19	CASSLFPEPSGAIRETQYF	TGTGCCAGCAGCCTGTTTCCGGAGCCATCGGGGGCTATCCGGGAGACCCAGTACTTC
TRBV4-3	TRBJ2-4	.	many	15	CASSPNSGNKNIQYF	TGCGCCAGCAGCCCGAACTCCGGGAACAAAAACATTCAGTACTTC
TRBV12-3/TRBV12-4	TRBJ2-1	TRBD2	many	17	CASSPIAGGPSYNEQFF	TGTGCCAGCAGCCCTATAGCGGGAGGGCCCTCCTACAATGAGCAGTTCTTC
TRBV20-1	TRBJ2-4	TRBD2	few	18	CSARDGLREVAGVNIQYF	TGCAGTGCTAGAGACGGCCTCCGGGAAGTAGCGGGAGTTAACATTCAGTACTTC
TRBV6-5	TRBJ2-7	TRBD2	many	16	CASSYPTSGTNYEQYF	TGTGCCAGCAGTTATCCGACTAGCGGTACAAACTACGAGCAGTACTTC
TRBV20-1	TRBJ2-1	TRBD2	few	17	CSARDLSPSGVNNEQFF	TGCAGTGCTAGAGATTTGTCGCCTAGCGGGGTAAACAATGAGCAGTTCTTC
TRBV10-3	TRBJ2-2	.	few	17	CAISPPQAGANTGELFF	TGTGCCATCAGTCCCCCCCAAGCGGGCGCGAACACCGGGGAGCTGTTTTTT
TRBV11-2	TRBJ2-7	.	.	17	CASSLDLAGPSSYEQYF	TGTGCCAGCAGCTTAGATTTGGCGGGGCCGAGCTCCTACGAGCAGTACTTC
TRBV20-1	TRBJ2-7	.	few	15	CSARDPDSLTYEQYF	TGCAGTGCTAGAGATCCCGACAGCCTAACCTACGAGCAGTACTTC
TRBV28	TRBJ1-5	.	few	17	CASSHQSLGGQGQPQHF	TGTGCCAGCAGTCACCAGTCATTGGGGGGGCAAGGTCAGCCCCAGCATTTT
TRBV12-3/TRBV12-4	TRBJ2-5	TRBD2	many	13	CASSMGLLETQYF	TGTGCCAGCAGCATGGGACTATTAGAGACCCAGTACTTC
TRBV20-1	TRBJ1-1	.	.	13	CSAREVGYTEAFF	TGCAGTGCTAGAGAAGTAGGCTACACTGAAGCTTTCTTT
TRBV29-1	TRBJ2-1	.	.	13	CSVGGRVVDEQFF	TGCAGCGTTGGTGGCCGCGTAGTCGATGAGCAGTTCTTC
TRBV4-3	TRBJ2-7	.	few	19	CASSQGGSGGLGYHGEQYF	TGCGCCAGCAGCCAAGGGGGAAGTGGGGGTCTCGGCTACCACGGAGAGCAGTACTTC
TRBV6-2/TRBV6-3	TRBJ2-5	.	many	15	CASTSGTNSAETQYF	TGTGCCAGCACCTCAGGAACAAATTCGGCAGAGACCCAGTACTTC
TRBV9	TRBJ2-1	.	few	12	CASSAGGKGGFF	TGTGCCAGCAGCGCTGGCGGGAAAGGGGGGTTCTTC
TRBV11-2	TRBJ2-7	.	few	15	CASSLEGGHNYEQYF	TGTGCCAGCAGCTTAGAAGGGGGACATAACTACGAGCAGTACTTC
TRBV19	TRBJ1-2	.	few	12	CASNPGRFGYTF	TGTGCCAGTAATCCTGGGAGGTTTGGCTACACCTTC
TRBV29-1	TRBJ2-5	TRBD2	.	19	CSVEPLAGGGLIGQETQYF	TGCAGCGTTGAGCCACTAGCGGGAGGAGGTTTGATCGGCCAAGAGACCCAGTACTTC
TRBV10-3	TRBJ2-3	TRBD2	.	14	CATGSGGSTDTQYF	TGTGCCACAGGTAGCGGGGGGAGCACAGATACGCAGTATTTT
TRBV11-2	TRBJ2-3	TRBD1	few	15	CASRETGEGTDTQYF	TGTGCCAGCAGAGAGACAGGGGAGGGCACAGATACGCAGTATTTT